The 24 T cell receptor beta chains below were found in one sample sequenced in a study of radiotherapy plus CTLA-4 blockade in lung cancer. Repertoires were generated with immunoSEQ multiplex PCR, while TCRdb's copy carries only in-frame clones and drops some. The sample records about 98,000 clones, 82% being singletons. The sequences come from peripheral blood, collected from a patient treated with radiotherapy plus ipilimumab. The receptors shown here come from a human donor with non-small cell lung cancer who had a partial response to radiotherapy plus ipilimumab.

The rearrangement links TRBV19 to TRBJ1-5; maybe TRBD1 (5 bases). CDR3 length equals 14 residues. The ends were cut back, 2 bases at V and 5 bases at J, with 10 bases in the middle. Germline V CDR1 and CDR2: LNHDA, SQIVND (reference sequence). CDR3 bases: TGTGCCAGTAGTATAATCGGGGGGTATCAGCCCCAGCATTTT. It encodes CASSIIGGYQPQHF.

The chain employs TRBV14 and TRBJ1-1, with D perhaps TRBD1 (5 bases). The CDR3 spans 15 residues. V was shortened by 8 bases and J by 4 bases, with 20 bases between the two germline ends. CDR1 is SGHDN and CDR2 is FVKESK in the germline V gene. CDR3 nucleotide sequence: TGTGCCAGCGCACGGAAAGGGGTAGTACCCACTGAAGCTTTCTTT. It codes for CASARKGVVPTEAFF.

This clone was counted a few times. CDR3 loop: CASRQTGVEAFF. The DNA for the CDR3 is TGTGCCAGCAGGCAGACAGGGGTTGAAGCTTTCTTT. The chain links TRBV2 to TRBJ1-1; 8 bases fit TRBD1. Trimming took 6 bases from V and 7 from J; bases not matched to a gene: 4. This CDR3 has 12 residues. Germline V gene lookup returns CDR1 SNHLY and CDR2 FYNNEI.

The rearrangement joins TRBV18 to TRBJ2-7; TRBD2 matches at 7 bases. This CDR3 is 13 amino acids long. J lost 5 bases, V lost 3 bases, and 4 bases had no gene match. Looked up from germline, CDR1 is KGHSH and CDR2 is LQKENI. The CDR3 bases are TGTGCCAGCTCACCGGGGGAGGGTAACGAGCAGTACTTC. Residues: CASSPGEGNEQYF.

This chain joins TRBV29-1 and TRBJ1-2; 8 bases agree with TRBD1. This CDR3 has 11 residues. J was trimmed by 5 bases and V by 7 bases; bases with no gene match: 3. Germline CDR1 is SQVTM and CDR2 is ANQGSEA. CDR3 coding DNA: TGCAGCGGGTACAGGGGGTATGGCTACACCTTC. Amino acid sequence: CSGYRGYGYTF.

The J gene is TRBJ2-3, the V gene TRBV18, with D perhaps matching TRBD1 (5 bases). CDR3 size: 15 residues. Per germline, CDR1 KGHSH and CDR2 LQKENI. V was shortened by 1 base and J by 0 bases, with 8 bases between the two germline ends. The CDR3 nucleotides are TGTGCCAGCTCACCACTGCGGACAAGCACAGATACGCAGTATTTT. Translating gives CASSPLRTSTDTQYF.

The rearrangement uses TRBV6-1 and TRBJ2-5; D remains unclear. Trimming removed 7 bases at V and 4 bases at J, with 13 bases between. The CDR3 runs to 13 residues. Germline V gene lookup returns CDR1 MNHNS and CDR2 SASEGT. The CDR3: CASTRRSSETQYF. The CDR3 DNA reads as TGTGCCAGCACGAGAAGGAGTTCAGAGACCCAGTACTTC.

The chain couples TRBV6-1 to TRBJ2-6, with a tentative D call TRBD2 (5 bases). Per the germline V gene, CDR1 is MNHNS and CDR2 is SASEGT. The germline V and J ends were trimmed by 6 bases and 0 bases, with 9 bases remaining between them. The CDR3 length is 15 residues. For the CDR3, the DNA is TGTGCCAGCAGCCGGGGAGACTCTGGGGCCAACGTCCTGACTTTC. Translated, it gives CASSRGDSGANVLTF.

The genes are TRBV28 and TRBJ2-7; possibly TRBD1 for D (9 bases). The germline V and J ends were trimmed by 7 bases and 2 bases, with 18 bases remaining between them. There are 15 residues in the CDR3. Germline V gene lookup returns CDR1 MDHEN and CDR2 SYDVKM. CDR3 nucleotides: TGTGCCAGCACTACGGGGGGGACAGGGACCTACGAGCAGTACTTC. Translation gives CASTTGGTGTYEQYF.

This chain uses TRBV7-2 with TRBJ2-5; no firm D call. The CDR3 runs 12 residues. V lost 5 bases, J lost 5 bases, and 9 bases lay in between. CDR1 is SGHTA and CDR2 is FQGNSA in the germline V gene. Here the CDR3 DNA reads TGTGCCAGCAGCGGAGTATGGGAGACCCAGTACTTC. Translated, it gives CASSGVWETQYF.

The table lists this clone with a few counts. The chain employs TRBV5-1 and TRBJ1-1, with 8 bases that match TRBD1. The V segment lost 2 bases and the J segment 0 bases; nucleotides outside the gene matches: 6. The CDR3 has 16 amino acids. Germline assignment: CDR1 SGHRS and CDR2 YFSETQ. The CDR3 loop is CASSLGQGGVNTEAFF. The CDR3 bases are TGCGCCAGCAGCTTAGGACAGGGAGGGGTGAACACTGAAGCTTTCTTT. The full variable domain, completed using reference TRBV5-1 and TRBJ1-1, is KAGVTQTPRYLIKTRGQQVTLSCSPISGHRSVSWYQQTPGQGLQFLFEYFSETQRNKGNFPGRFSGRQFSNSRSEMNVSTLELGDSALYLCASSLGQGGVNTEAFFGQGTRLTVV.

The chain recombines TRBV19 with TRBJ1-4, with D unclear. The CDR3 is made up of 13 amino acids. CDR1 LNHDA and CDR2 SQIVND come from the germline V gene (reference sequence). Trimming cost V 3 bases and J 8 bases, with 10 bases left between them. The CDR3 sequence: CASSIGPREKLFF. CDR3 sequence (DNA): TGTGCCAGTAGTATCGGTCCGCGAGAAAAACTGTTTTTT.

This chain links TRBV7-2 with TRBJ2-2, with D maybe TRBD1 (5 bases). The CDR3 sequence is 16 residues long. V was cut by 2 bases and J by 6 bases, with 16 bases left in between. Germline assignment: CDR1 SGHTA and CDR2 FQGNSA. CDR3 in amino acids: CASSLLGQGTPGELFF. CDR3 DNA sequence: TGTGCCAGCAGCTTATTAGGCCAGGGTACTCCCGGGGAGCTGTTTTTT.

V and J are TRBV19 and TRBJ1-5; TRBD1 matches at 10 bases. The germline V gene encodes CDR1 LNHDA and CDR2 SQIVND (reference sequence). This CDR3 comprises 17 residues. V lost 4 bases to trimming and J lost 2 bases; unmatched junction nucleotides: 8. DNA of the CDR3: TGTGCCAGTAGTAGTTGGACAGGGGGAGGGCGCAATCAGCCCCAGCATTTT. It codes for CASSSWTGGGRNQPQHF.

This clone was counted only a few times. This sequence joins TRBV4-1 and TRBJ2-1, with D possibly matching TRBD2 (5 bases). V was shortened by 0 bases and J by 2 bases, with 17 bases between the two germline ends. Per germline, CDR1 MGHRA and CDR2 YSYEKL. CDR3 length: 18 residues. The CDR3 DNA reads as TGCGCCAGCAGCCAAGATCCCCCAGAGGGAAGCGCCTACAATGAGCAGTTCTTC. It encodes CASSQDPPEGSAYNEQFF.

The chain recombines TRBV6-1 with TRBJ1-2; 10 bases align to TRBD1. Germline V lookup: CDR1 MNHNS, CDR2 SASEGT. This CDR3 is 15 amino acids long. J was trimmed by 4 bases and V by 3 bases; bases with no gene match: 5. For the CDR3, the DNA is TGTGCCAGCAGTGAGGGGACAGGGGCCCTCTATGGCTACACCTTC. Protein sequence: CASSEGTGALYGYTF.

In DNA, the CDR3 is TGTGCCTGGACCGACAGGGCAACAGATACGCAGTATTTT. It translates to CAWTDRATDTQYF. The chain combines TRBV30 with TRBJ2-3; 7 nucleotides match TRBD1. Trimming cost V 4 bases and J 3 bases; bases outside gene matches: 4. CDR3 length: 13 amino acids. CDR1 is GTSNPN, CDR2 SVGIG, per germline (reference sequence).

The table lists this clone with a few counts. This chain joins TRBV28 and TRBJ2-3; 8 nucleotides align to TRBD2. CDR3 size: 16 residues. Germline CDR1 and CDR2: MDHEN and SYDVKM. The V segment lost 5 bases and the J segment 1 base; nucleotides outside the gene matches: 8. DNA for the CDR3: TGTGCCAGCAGTCTCGTAGCGGGAATTGGCACAGATACGCAGTATTTT. Translated, it gives CASSLVAGIGTDTQYF.

The table lists this clone with a count of one. The rearrangement uses TRBV28 and TRBJ1-5; D is undetermined. This CDR3 is built from 14 residues. The V end lost 2 bases, the J end lost 10 bases, and 15 bases lay between the germline ends. CDR1 and CDR2 from the germline V gene are MDHEN and SYDVKM. The CDR3 is CASSLSRLITPQHF. The CDR3 DNA is TGTGCCAGCAGTTTAAGCCGGTTAATCACCCCCCAGCATTTT.

The chain employs TRBV28 and TRBJ1-4; TRBD1 aligns across 11 bases. Germline-derived CDR1 and CDR2 are MDHEN and SYDVKM. The CDR3 runs to 16 residues. J gave up 12 bases and V 5 bases, and 14 bases lay outside the gene matches. CDR3 in amino acids: CASSIAGTGGQMELFF. CDR3 DNA: TGTGCCAGCAGTATCGCCGGGACAGGGGGACAGATGGAACTGTTTTTT.

This clone was counted between two and nine times. The CDR3 nucleotides are TGTGCCAGCACTAAAACAGGGAACTATGGCTACACCTTC. It specifies CASTKTGNYGYTF. The chain uses TRBV6-1 and TRBJ1-2; TRBD1 might be the D (6 bases). From germline, CDR1 is MNHNS and CDR2 SASEGT. The V end lost 7 bases, the J end lost 2 bases, and 11 bases lay between the germline ends. This CDR3 has 13 amino acids.

V and J are TRBV14 and TRBJ2-7, with D perhaps matching TRBD1 (6 bases). Deletions cut 2 bases from V and 1 base from J, with 12 bases between. This CDR3 has 15 amino acids. The germline V gene has CDR1 SGHDN and CDR2 FVKESK. CDR3 sequence (DNA): TGTGCCAGCAGCCAAACAGGGACCCTTTCCTACGAGCAGTACTTC. This encodes CASSQTGTLSYEQYF.

The rearrangement uses TRBV19 and TRBJ1-4; D is uncertain. Trimming stripped 5 bases from V and 2 bases from J, with 12 bases between. This CDR3 comprises 15 residues. Germline V gene sequence: CDR1 LNHDA, CDR2 SQIVND (reference sequence). CDR3 bases: TGTGCCAGTAGTGCCAGAGGGCCCACTAATGAAAAACTGTTTTTT. As protein: CASSARGPTNEKLFF.

V usage is TRBV5-8 and J usage is TRBJ2-2; D might be TRBD2 (5 bases). Looked up from germline, CDR1 is SGHTS and CDR2 is YDEGEE. The CDR3 spans 16 residues. The ends were cut back, 0 bases at V and 5 bases at J, with 14 bases in the middle. In nucleotides, the CDR3 is TGTGCCAGCAGCTTGGAGGCCAGGCGAGGGACCGGGGAGCTGTTTTTT. This translates into CASSLEARRGTGELFF.